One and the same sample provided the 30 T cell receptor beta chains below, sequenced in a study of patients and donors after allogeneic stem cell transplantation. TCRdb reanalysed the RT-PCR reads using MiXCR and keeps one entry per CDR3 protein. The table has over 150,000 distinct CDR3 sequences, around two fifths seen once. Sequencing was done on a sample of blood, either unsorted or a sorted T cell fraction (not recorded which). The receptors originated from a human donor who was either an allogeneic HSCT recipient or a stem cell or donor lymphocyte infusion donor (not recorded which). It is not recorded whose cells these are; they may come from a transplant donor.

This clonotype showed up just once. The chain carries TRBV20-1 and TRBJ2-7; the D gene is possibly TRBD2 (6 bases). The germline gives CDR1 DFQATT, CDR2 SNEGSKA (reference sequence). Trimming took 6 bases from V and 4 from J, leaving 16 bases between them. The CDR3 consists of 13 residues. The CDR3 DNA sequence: TGCAGTGCAATGGACTACACCCATTACGAGCAGTACTTC. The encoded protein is CSAMDYTHYEQYF.

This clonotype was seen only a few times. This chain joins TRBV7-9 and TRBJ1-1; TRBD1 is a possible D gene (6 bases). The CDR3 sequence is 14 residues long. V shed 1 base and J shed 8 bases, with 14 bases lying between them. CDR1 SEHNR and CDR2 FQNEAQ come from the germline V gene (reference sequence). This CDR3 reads CASSLEGGRDEAFF. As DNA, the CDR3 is TGTGCCAGCAGCTTAGAGGGGGGAAGAGACGAAGCTTTCTTT.

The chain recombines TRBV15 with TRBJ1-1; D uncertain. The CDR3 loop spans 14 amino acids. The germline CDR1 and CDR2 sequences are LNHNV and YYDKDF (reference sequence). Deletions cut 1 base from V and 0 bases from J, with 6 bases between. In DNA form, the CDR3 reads TGTGCCACCAGCAGAGCCAGCTTGAACACTGAAGCTTTCTTT. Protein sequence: CATSRASLNTEAFF.

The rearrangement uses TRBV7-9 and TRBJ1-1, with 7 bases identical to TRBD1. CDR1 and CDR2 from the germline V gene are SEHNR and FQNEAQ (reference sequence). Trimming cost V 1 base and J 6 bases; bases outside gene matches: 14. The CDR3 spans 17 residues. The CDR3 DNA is TGTGCCAGCAGCTTAGACCCGAGCAGGGGGGGTCGCGCTGAAGCTTTCTTT. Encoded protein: CASSLDPSRGGRAEAFF. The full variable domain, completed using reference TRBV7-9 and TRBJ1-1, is DTGVSQNPRHKITKRGQNVTFRCDPISEHNRLYWYRQTLGQGPEFLTYFQNEAQLEKSRLLSDRFSAERPKGSFSTLEIQRTEQGDSAMYLCASSLDPSRGGRAEAFFGQGTRLTVV.

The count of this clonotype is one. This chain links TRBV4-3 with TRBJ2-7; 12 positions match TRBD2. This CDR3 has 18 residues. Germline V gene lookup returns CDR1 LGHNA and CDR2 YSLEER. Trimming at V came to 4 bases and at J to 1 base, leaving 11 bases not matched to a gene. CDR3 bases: TGCGCCAGCAGCCCTACCGCTAGCGGGAGGGCCAGGTCCTACGAGCAGTACTTC. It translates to CASSPTASGRARSYEQYF.

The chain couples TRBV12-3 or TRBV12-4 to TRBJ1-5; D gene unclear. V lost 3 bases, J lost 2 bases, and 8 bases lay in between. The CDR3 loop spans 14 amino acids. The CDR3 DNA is TGTGCCAGCAGTTTCCATGGGGGCAATCAGCCCCAGCATTTT. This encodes CASSFHGGNQPQHF.

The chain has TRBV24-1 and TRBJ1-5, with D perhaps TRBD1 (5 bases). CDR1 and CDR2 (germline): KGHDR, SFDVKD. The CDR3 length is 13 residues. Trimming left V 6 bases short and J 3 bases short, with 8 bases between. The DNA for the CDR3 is TGTGCCACCAGTAGGGACCCCAATCAGCCCCAGCATTTT. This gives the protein CATSRDPNQPQHF.

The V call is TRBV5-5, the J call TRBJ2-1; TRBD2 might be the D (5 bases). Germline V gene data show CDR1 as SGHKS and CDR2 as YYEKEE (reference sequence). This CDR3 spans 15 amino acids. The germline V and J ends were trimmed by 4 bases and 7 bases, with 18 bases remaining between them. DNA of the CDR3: TGTGCCAGCAGCGTACCTAGCTGGACTCTTAATGAGCAGTTCTTC. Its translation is CASSVPSWTLNEQFF.

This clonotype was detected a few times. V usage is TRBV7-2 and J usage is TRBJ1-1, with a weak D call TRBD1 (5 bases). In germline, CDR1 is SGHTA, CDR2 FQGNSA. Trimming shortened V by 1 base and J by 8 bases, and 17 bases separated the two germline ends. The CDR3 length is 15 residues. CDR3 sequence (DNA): TGTGCCAGCAGCTTAGGCATCGCAGGGATGTTAGAAGCTTTCTTT. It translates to CASSLGIAGMLEAFF.

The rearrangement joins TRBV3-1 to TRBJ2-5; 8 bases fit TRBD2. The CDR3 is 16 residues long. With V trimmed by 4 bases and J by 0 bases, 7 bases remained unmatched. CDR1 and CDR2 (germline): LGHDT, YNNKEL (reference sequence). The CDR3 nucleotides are TGTGCCAGCAGCCTCCGGGGTAGCGGGAACCAAGAGACCCAGTACTTC. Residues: CASSLRGSGNQETQYF.

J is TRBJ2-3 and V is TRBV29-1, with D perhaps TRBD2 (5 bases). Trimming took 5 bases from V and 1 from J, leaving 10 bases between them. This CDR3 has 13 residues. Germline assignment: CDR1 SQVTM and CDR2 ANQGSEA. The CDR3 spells CSVQRDGTDTQYF. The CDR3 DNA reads TGCAGCGTTCAACGGGATGGCACAGATACGCAGTATTTT.

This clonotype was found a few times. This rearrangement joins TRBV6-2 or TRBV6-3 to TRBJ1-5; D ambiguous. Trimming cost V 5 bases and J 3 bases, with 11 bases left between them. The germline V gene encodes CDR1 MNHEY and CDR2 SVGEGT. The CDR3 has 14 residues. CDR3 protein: CASSDAGTNQPQHF. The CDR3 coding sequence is TGTGCCAGCAGTGACGCCGGCACCAATCAGCCCCAGCATTTT.

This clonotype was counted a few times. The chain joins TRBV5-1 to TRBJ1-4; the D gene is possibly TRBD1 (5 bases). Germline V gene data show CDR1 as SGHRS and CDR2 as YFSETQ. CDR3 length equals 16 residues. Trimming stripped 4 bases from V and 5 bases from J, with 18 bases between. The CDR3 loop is CASSRGTLRTNEKLFF. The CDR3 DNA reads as TGCGCCAGCAGCCGGGGGACCCTCCGTACAAATGAAAAACTGTTTTTT.

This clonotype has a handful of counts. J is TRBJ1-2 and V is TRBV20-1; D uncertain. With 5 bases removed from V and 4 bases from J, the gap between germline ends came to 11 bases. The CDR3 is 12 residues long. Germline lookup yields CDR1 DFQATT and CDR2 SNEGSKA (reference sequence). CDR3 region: CSAPDGRYGYTF. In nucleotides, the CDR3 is TGCAGTGCTCCGGATGGCCGCTATGGCTACACCTTC.

CDR3 region: CASSLEAGDTQYF. The CDR3, as DNA: TGCGCCAGCAGCTTGGAGGCAGGAGATACGCAGTATTTT. V gene TRBV5-1 combines with J gene TRBJ2-3; no firm D call. The germline V gene encodes CDR1 SGHRS and CDR2 YFSETQ. The CDR3 has 13 residues. V lost 0 bases to trimming and J lost 5 bases, with 7 bases between them.

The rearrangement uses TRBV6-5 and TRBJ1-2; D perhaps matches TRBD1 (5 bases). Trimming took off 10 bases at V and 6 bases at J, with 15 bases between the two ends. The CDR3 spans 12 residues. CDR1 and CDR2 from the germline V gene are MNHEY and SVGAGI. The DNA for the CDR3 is TGTGCCACCAAAGCCGCGGGGGATGGCTACACCTTC. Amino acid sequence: CATKAAGDGYTF.

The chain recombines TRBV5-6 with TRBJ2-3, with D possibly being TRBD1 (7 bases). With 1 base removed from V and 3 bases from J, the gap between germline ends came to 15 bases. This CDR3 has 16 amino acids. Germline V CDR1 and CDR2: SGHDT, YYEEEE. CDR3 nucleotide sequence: TGTGCCAGCAGCTTGTCAGGCCCAGGGGGGACAGATACGCAGTATTTT. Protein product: CASSLSGPGGTDTQYF. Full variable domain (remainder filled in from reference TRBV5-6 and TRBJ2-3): DAGVTQSPTHLIKTRGQQVTLRCSPKSGHDTVSWYQQALGQGPQFIFQYYEEEERQRGNFPDRFSGHQFPNYSSELNVNALLLGDSALYLCASSLSGPGGTDTQYFGPGTRLTVL.

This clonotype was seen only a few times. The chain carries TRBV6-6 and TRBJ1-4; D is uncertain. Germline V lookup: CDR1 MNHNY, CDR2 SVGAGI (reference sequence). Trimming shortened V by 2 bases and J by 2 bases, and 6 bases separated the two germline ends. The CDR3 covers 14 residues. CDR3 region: CASSYRDTNEKLFF. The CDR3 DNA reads TGTGCCAGCAGTTACAGAGATACTAATGAAAAACTGTTTTTT.

The CDR3 coding sequence is TGTGCCAGCAGTTTAGGATCGACGGTTAGCAATCAGCCCCAGCATTTT. It yields the protein CASSLGSTVSNQPQHF. The V gene is TRBV12-3 or TRBV12-4, the J gene TRBJ1-5; no clear D. V gave up 1 base and J gave up 0 bases, with 10 bases separating them. The CDR3 length is 16 residues.

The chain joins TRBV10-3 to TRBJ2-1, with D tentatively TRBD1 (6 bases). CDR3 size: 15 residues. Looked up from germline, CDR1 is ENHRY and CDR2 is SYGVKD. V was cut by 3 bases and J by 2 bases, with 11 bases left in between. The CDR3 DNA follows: TGTGCCATCAGTGAAGGGGGACACCCCTACAATGAGCAGTTCTTC. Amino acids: CAISEGGHPYNEQFF.

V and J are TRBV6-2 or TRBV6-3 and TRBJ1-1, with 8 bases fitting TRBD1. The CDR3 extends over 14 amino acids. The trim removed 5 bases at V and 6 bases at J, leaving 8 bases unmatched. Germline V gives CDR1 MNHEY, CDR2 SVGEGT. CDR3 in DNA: TGTGCCAGCAGTCATCCCGGGACAGGCTCTGAAGCTTTCTTT. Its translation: CASSHPGTGSEAFF.

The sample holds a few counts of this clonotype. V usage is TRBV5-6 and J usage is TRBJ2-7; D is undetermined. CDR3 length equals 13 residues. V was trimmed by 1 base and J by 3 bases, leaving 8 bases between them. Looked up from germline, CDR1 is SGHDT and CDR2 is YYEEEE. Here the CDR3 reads CASSLSAVYEQYF. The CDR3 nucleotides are TGTGCCAGCAGCTTGTCGGCAGTCTACGAGCAGTACTTC.

The CDR3 region has the DNA TGTGCCAGCAGCGACACAGGGGGCAAATGCCACACCGGGGAGCTGTTTTTT. Translating it yields CASSDTGGKCHTGELFF. V usage is TRBV21-1 and J usage is TRBJ2-2; the D call in the table, TRBD1, was not verified against the DNA. TRBV21-1 is deemed a pseudogene. The CDR3 has 17 amino acids.

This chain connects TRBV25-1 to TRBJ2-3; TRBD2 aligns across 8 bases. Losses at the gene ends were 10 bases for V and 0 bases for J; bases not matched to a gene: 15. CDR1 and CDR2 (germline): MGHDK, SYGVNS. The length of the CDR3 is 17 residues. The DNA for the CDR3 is TGTGCCACCAGGAAGGTAGCGGGGCTATTTAGCACAGATACGCAGTATTTT. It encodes CATRKVAGLFSTDTQYF. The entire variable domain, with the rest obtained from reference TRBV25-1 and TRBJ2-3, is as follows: EADIYQTPRYLVIGTGKKITLECSQTMGHDKMYWYQQDPGMELHLIHYSYGVNSTEKGDLSSESTVSRIRTEHFPLTLESARPSHTSQYLCATRKVAGLFSTDTQYFGPGTRLTVL.

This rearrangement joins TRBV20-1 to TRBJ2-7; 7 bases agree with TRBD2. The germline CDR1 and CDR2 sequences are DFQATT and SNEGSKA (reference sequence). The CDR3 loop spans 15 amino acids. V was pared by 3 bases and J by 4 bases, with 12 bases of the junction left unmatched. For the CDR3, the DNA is TGCAGTGCTAGCCCGCCCTTGGCGGGGGTATACGAGCAGTACTTC. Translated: CSASPPLAGVYEQYF.

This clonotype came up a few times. The CDR3 protein is CASSPFSGSTEAFF. CDR3 sequence (DNA): TGTGCCAGCAGCCCGTTCTCGGGGAGCACTGAAGCTTTCTTT. V usage is TRBV4-2 and J usage is TRBJ1-1, with D hard to call. The CDR3 extends over 14 amino acids. Germline V gene lookup returns CDR1 LGHNA and CDR2 YNFKEQ. V was shortened by 4 bases and J by 4 bases, with 13 bases between the two germline ends.

The CDR3 sequence: CSARDRAGYNEQFF. CDR3 nucleotide sequence: TGCAGTGCCCGGGACAGGGCGGGTTACAATGAGCAGTTCTTC. The chain joins TRBV20-1 to TRBJ2-1, with 9 bases fitting TRBD1. CDR3 length equals 14 residues. Per the germline V gene, CDR1 is DFQATT and CDR2 is SNEGSKA (reference sequence). Trimming cost V 6 bases and J 4 bases; bases outside gene matches: 7.

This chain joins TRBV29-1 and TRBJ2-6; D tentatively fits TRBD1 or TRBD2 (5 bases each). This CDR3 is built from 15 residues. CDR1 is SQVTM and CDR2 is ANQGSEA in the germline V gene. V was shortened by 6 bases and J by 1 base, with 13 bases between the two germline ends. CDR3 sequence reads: CSVPPGRSGANVLTF. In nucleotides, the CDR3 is TGCAGCGTCCCCCCGGGACGATCTGGGGCCAACGTCCTGACTTTC.

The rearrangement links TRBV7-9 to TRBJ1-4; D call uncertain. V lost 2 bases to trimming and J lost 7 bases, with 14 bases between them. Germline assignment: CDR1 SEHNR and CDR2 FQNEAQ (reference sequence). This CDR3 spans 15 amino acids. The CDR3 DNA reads TGTGCCAGCAGCTTATCCGGACGAGATGGTGAAAAACTGTTTTTT. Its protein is CASSLSGRDGEKLFF.

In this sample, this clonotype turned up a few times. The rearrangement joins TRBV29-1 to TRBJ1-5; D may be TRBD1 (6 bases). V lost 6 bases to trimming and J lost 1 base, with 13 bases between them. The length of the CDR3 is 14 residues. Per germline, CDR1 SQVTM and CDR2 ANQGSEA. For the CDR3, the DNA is TGCAGCGTCGCCCAGGGGTTGAGCAATCAGCCCCAGCATTTT. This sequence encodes CSVAQGLSNQPQHF.